This record looks at one T cell receptor (beta chain) sequence and its context. These data come from a study of PD-L1 blockade in urothelial cancer. Study-wide context: Patients' histories included 0 to 3 prior chemotherapy regimens. The authors examined blood 3 weeks (second dose) and 6 weeks after treatment start. T cells numbered a median of approximately 150,000 in the blood samples.

Assay used: immunoSEQ multiplex PCR; TCRdb lists only in-frame clones, some missing. The table has tens of thousands of clones, nearly 90% seen once. This CDR3 has 12 amino acids. V was shortened by 8 bases and J by 6 bases, with 13 bases between the two germline ends. From germline, CDR1 is ENHRY and CDR2 SYGVKD. The rearrangement uses TRBV10-3 and TRBJ1-2; no firm D call. The TCR originated in a man in his fifties or sixties with urothelial cancer. This specimen consisted of PBMCs, obtained around atezolizumab (anti-PD-L1) treatment. The CDR3 nucleotides read TGTGCCATCGGTAGCTTACGACATGGCTACACCTTC. Residues: CAIGSLRHGYTF.